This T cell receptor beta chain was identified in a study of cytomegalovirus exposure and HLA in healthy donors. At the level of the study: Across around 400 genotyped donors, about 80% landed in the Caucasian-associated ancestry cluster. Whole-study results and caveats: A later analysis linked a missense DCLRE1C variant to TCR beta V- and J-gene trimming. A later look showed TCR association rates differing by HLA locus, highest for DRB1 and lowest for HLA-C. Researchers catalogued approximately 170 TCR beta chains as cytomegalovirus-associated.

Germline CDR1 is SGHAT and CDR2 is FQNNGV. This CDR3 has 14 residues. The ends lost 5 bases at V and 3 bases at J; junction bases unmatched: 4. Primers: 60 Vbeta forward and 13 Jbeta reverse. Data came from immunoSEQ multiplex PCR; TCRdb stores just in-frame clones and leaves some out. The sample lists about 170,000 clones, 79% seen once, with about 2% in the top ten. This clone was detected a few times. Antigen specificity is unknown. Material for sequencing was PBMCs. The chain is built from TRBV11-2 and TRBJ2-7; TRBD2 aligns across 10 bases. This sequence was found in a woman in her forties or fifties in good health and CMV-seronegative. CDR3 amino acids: CASSTGTSVYEQYF. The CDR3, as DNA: TGTGCCAGCAGCACCGGGACTAGCGTCTACGAGCAGTACTTC.